Each of the 8 T cell receptor beta chains below was sequenced from the same sample in a study of graft-versus-host responses after intestinal transplantation. These receptors' targets are unknown. Libraries were prepared by immunoSEQ multiplex PCR; TCRdb keeps only in-frame clonotypes and omits some of them. The table records 95,000 to 130,000 clones, 90% of them present only once. Material: unstimulated CD4+ T cells sorted from spleen or lymph node cells, obtained before intestinal transplant. These receptors were obtained from a human donor who received an intestinal transplant.

V usage is TRBV7-6 and J usage is TRBJ1-2; maybe TRBD1 (6 bases). The CDR3 has 19 residues. Trimming shortened V by 5 bases and J by 1 base, and 26 bases separated the two germline ends. CDR1 is SGHVS and CDR2 is FNYEAQ in the germline V gene. This CDR3 reads CASSLLLRHRDTYNYGYTF. CDR3 bases: TGTGCCAGCAGCCTACTTTTGAGGCACAGGGACACTTATAACTATGGCTACACCTTC. Full variable domain (rest looked up from reference TRBV7-6 and TRBJ1-2): GAGVSQSPRYKVTKRGQDVALRCDPISGHVSLYWYRQALGQGPEFLTYFNYEAQQDKSGLPNDRFSAERPEGSISTLTIQRTEQRDSAMYRCASSLLLRHRDTYNYGYTFGSGTRLTVV.

The chain uses TRBV6-6 and TRBJ2-2; D is uncertain. The length of the CDR3 is 13 residues. Trimming left V 1 base short and J 2 bases short, with 2 bases between. Germline CDR1 and CDR2: MNHNY and SVGAGI (reference sequence). The CDR3 coding sequence is TGTGCCAGCAGTTACTTAAACACCGGGGAGCTGTTTTTT. Amino acid sequence: CASSYLNTGELFF.

The CDR3 reads CAWSDRGRGYTF. For the CDR3, the DNA is TGTGCCTGGAGTGACAGGGGGCGCGGCTACACCTTC. The rearrangement links TRBV30 to TRBJ1-2; TRBD1 matches 9 bases. The CDR3 covers 12 residues. CDR1 and CDR2 (germline): GTSNPN, SVGIG (reference sequence). The V segment lost 1 base and the J segment 8 bases; nucleotides outside the gene matches: 2.

In its sample, this clone was seen once. J is TRBJ1-1 and V is TRBV29-1, with a weak D call TRBD1 (6 bases). V lost 6 bases and J 1 base, leaving 15 bases between the germline ends. Germline lookup yields CDR1 SQVTM and CDR2 ANQGSEA. The CDR3 has 14 amino acids. CDR3 coding DNA: TGCAGCGTGAAGCTGGGGGCGGCGAACACTGAAGCTTTCTTT. This encodes CSVKLGAANTEAFF.

V gene TRBV18 combines with J gene TRBJ2-7, with 7 positions matching TRBD1. This CDR3 has 15 amino acids. Germline CDR1 and CDR2: KGHSH and LQKENI. V shed 6 bases and J 1 base; nucleotides not matched to a gene: 9. CDR3 sequence reads: CASSPQTGRSYEQYF. Written as DNA, the CDR3 is TGTGCCAGCTCGCCGCAGACAGGGCGTTCCTACGAGCAGTACTTC.

V usage is TRBV7-9 and J usage is TRBJ1-2; 7 nucleotides agree with TRBD1. The germline CDR1 and CDR2 sequences are SEHNR and FQNEAQ (reference sequence). The CDR3 loop spans 16 amino acids. V gave up 1 base and J gave up 7 bases; unmatched junction bases: 12. CDR3 DNA sequence: TGTGCCAGCAGCTTAGGTGACAGGGCTGTTCGGGGTGGCTACACCTTC. This gives the protein CASSLGDRAVRGGYTF.

The rearrangement links TRBV28 to TRBJ2-7, with no clear D. With 4 bases removed from V and 2 bases from J, the gap between germline ends came to 3 bases. This CDR3 has 11 residues. Germline V gene data show CDR1 as MDHEN and CDR2 as SYDVKM. CDR3 sequence (DNA): TGTGCCAGCAGTTCCACCTACGAGCAGTACTTC. Residues: CASSSTYEQYF.

This chain joins TRBV7-6 and TRBJ2-7; the match to TRBD1 covers 9 bases. The CDR3 runs 15 residues. J was trimmed by 6 bases and V by 3 bases; bases with no gene match: 9. The germline gives CDR1 SGHVS, CDR2 FNYEAQ. The chain's CDR3 is CASSLSRGQGGEQYF. The CDR3 DNA reads as TGTGCCAGCAGCTTGAGCCGGGGACAGGGCGGCGAGCAGTACTTC.